Detailed here is one TCR beta chain. Its antigen is unidentified. The data derive from a study of blood T cells in healthy people across ages. Study results and caveats: Naive CD4+ cell counts and diversity both ran higher in long-lived than in aged donors.

The authors extracted at least 5.5 micrograms of total RNA per sample. Primed by a sample-barcoded 5' primer and a J-beta primer mix, a second PCR proceeded for 7 to 11 cycles. TCRdb re-called the 5' RACE reads through MiXCR, storing one row per CDR3 protein. Counted here are more than 1,400,000 distinct CDR3 sequences, 40% to 50% occurring once; the ten biggest clones make up roughly 7.7%. This CDR3 contains 12 residues. CDR1 and CDR2 (germline): GTSNPN, SVGIG (reference sequence). Trimming took 8 bases from V and 3 from J, leaving 11 bases between them. Sequences were obtained from blood. V usage is TRBV30 and J usage is TRBJ2-1; D is unclear. This clonotype originated in a woman aged 18-30 years in good health. The CDR3 DNA follows: TGTGCCGGGAAGAAACGCTACAATGAGCAGTTCTTC. Its protein is CAGKKRYNEQFF.